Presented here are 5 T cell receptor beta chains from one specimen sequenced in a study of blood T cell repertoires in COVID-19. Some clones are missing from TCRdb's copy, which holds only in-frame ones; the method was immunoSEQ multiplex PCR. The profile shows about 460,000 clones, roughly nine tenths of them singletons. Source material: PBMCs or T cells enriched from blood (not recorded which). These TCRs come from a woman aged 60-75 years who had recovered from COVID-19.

The CDR3 nucleotides read TGTGCCAGCAGCTTAAGGGGGAATCAGCCCCAGCATTTT. Translated: CASSLRGNQPQHF. The V call is TRBV7-2, the J call TRBJ1-5, with D possibly TRBD1 on 6 matching bases. V lost 2 bases and J 4 bases, leaving 6 bases between the germline ends. CDR3 length: 13 amino acids. The germline CDR1 and CDR2 sequences are SGHTA and FQGNSA.

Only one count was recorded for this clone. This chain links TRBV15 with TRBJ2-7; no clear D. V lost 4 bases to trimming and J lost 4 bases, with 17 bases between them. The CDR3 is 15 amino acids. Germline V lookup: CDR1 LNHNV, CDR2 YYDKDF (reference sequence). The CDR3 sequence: CATSTIDGFNYEQYF. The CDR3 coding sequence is TGTGCCACCAGCACCATAGACGGGTTTAATTACGAGCAGTACTTC.

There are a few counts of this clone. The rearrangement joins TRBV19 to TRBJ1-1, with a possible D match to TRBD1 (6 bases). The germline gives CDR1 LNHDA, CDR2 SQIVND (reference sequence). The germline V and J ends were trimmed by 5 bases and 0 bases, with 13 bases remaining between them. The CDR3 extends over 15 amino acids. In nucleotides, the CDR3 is TGTGCCAGTAGTTTGGACAGTTCCCTGAACACTGAAGCTTTCTTT. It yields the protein CASSLDSSLNTEAFF.

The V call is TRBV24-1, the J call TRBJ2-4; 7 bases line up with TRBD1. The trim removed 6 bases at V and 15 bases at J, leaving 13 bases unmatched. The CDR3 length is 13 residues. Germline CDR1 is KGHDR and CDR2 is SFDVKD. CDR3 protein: CATSPTTGRPLYF. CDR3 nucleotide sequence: TGTGCCACCAGTCCGACGACAGGGCGACCCCTGTACTTC.

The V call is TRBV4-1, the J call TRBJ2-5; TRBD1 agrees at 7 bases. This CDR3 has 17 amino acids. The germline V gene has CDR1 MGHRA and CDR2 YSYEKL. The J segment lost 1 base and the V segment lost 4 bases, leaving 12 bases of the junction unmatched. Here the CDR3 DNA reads TGCGCCAGCAGCCTCTCGGACATTTCAGGGGGCCAAGAGACCCAGTACTTC. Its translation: CASSLSDISGGQETQYF.